Below are 5 T cell receptor beta chains sequenced from a single sample in a study of blood T cells in healthy people across ages. Through a sample-barcoded 5' primer and a J-beta primer mix, a second PCR was run for roughly 7 to 12 cycles. TCRdb re-called the 5' RACE reads through MiXCR, storing one row per CDR3 protein. Of around 1,500,000 distinct CDR3 sequences listed, about 40% are singletons. The source material was blood. The source of these receptors is a woman under 30 in good health.

The chain uses TRBV20-1 and TRBJ1-2; D gene unclear. With 2 bases removed from V and 5 bases from J, the gap between germline ends came to 27 bases. CDR1 and CDR2 from the germline V gene are DFQATT and SNEGSKA (reference sequence). The CDR3 length is 18 residues. CDR3 coding DNA: TGCAGTGCTAGACGGTACAAGGAACTTATAATCGGTTTATATGGCTACACCTTC. Protein: CSARRYKELIIGLYGYTF.

The genes are TRBV10-3 and TRBJ2-1, with D perhaps matching TRBD2 (6 bases). The CDR3 extends over 11 amino acids. Germline assignment: CDR1 ENHRY and CDR2 SYGVKD. The ends were cut back, 10 bases at V and 8 bases at J, with 12 bases in the middle. The DNA for the CDR3 is TGTGCCACCGCGCCGGGAGATGAGCAGTTCTTC. Its protein is CATAPGDEQFF.

This clonotype was seen just once. The chain is built from TRBV12-3 or TRBV12-4 and TRBJ2-1; D gene uncertain. With 2 bases removed from V and 13 bases from J, the gap between germline ends came to 9 bases. There are 11 residues in the CDR3. For the CDR3, the DNA is TGTGCCAGCAGTTTAAGGGCAGGTCAGTTCTTC. Its protein is CASSLRAGQFF.

This clonotype was observed at least ten times. The gene calls are TRBV28 and TRBJ2-6; D remains unclear. This CDR3 spans 14 amino acids. Germline V gene lookup returns CDR1 MDHEN and CDR2 SYDVKM. Trimming removed 2 bases at V and 0 bases at J, with 2 bases between. CDR3 nucleotides: TGTGCCAGCAGTTTACACTCTGGGGCCAACGTCCTGACTTTC. Amino acid sequence: CASSLHSGANVLTF. Using reference TRBV28 and TRBJ2-6 for the parts outside the CDR3, the full variable domain is DVKVTQSSRYLVKRTGEKVFLECVQDMDHENMFWYRQDPGLGLRLIYFSYDVKMKEKGDIPEGYSVSREKKERFSLILESASTNQTSMYLCASSLHSGANVLTFGAGSRLTVL.

The chain employs TRBV2 and TRBJ1-4; D is ambiguous. Germline loops: CDR1 SNHLY, CDR2 FYNNEI. The ends were cut back, 2 bases at V and 7 bases at J, with 5 bases in the middle. This CDR3 is built from 12 residues. The CDR3 DNA follows: TGTGCCAGCAGTGAATGGGTTGAAAAACTGTTTTTT. Its translation: CASSEWVEKLFF.